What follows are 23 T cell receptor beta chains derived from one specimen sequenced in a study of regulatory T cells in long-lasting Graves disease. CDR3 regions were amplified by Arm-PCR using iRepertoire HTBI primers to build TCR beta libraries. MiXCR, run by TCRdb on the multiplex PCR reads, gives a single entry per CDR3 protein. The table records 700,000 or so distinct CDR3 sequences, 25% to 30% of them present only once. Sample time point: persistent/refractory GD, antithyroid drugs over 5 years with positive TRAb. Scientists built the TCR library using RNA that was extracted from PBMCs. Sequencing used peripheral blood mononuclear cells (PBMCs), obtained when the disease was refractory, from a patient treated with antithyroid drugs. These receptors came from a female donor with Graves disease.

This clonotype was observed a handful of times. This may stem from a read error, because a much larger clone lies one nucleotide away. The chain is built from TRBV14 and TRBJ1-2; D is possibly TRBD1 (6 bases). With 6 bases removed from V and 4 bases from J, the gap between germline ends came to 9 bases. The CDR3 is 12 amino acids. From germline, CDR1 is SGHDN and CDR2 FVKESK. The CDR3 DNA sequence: TGTGCCAGCAGTCGGACAGTCTATGGCTACACCTTC. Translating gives CASSRTVYGYTF.

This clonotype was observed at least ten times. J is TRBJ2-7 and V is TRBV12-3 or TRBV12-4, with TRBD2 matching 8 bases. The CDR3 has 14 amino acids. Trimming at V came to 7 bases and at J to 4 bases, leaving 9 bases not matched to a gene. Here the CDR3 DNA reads TGTGCCAGCACTTGGGCGGGAGGCCTGTACGAGCAGTACTTC. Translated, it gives CASTWAGGLYEQYF.

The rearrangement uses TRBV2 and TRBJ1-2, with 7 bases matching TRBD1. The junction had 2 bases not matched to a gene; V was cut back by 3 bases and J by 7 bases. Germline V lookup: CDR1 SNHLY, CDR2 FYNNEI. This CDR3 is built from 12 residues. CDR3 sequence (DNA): TGTGCCAGCAGTGAGAGACAGGGTGGCTACACCTTC. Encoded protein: CASSERQGGYTF.

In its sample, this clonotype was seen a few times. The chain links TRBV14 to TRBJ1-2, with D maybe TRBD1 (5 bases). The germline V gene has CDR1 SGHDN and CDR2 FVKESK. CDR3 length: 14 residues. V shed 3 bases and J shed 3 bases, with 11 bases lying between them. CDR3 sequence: CASSQAGRDYGYTF. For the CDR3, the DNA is TGTGCCAGCAGCCAGGCCGGCAGGGACTATGGCTACACCTTC.

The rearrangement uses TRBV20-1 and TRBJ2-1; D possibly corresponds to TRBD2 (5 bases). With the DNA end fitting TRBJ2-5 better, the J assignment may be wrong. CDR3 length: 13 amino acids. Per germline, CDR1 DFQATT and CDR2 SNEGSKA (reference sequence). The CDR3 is CSLFGDGGGTQYF. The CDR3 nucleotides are TGCAGTCTGTTCGGTGATGGTGGAGGGACCCAGTACTTC.

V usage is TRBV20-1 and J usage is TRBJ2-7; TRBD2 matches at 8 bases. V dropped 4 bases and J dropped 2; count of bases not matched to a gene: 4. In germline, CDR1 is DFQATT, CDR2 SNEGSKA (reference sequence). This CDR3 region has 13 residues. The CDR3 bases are TGCAGTGCTATCGGGAGGGGGGCCTACGAGCAGTACTTC. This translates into CSAIGRGAYEQYF.

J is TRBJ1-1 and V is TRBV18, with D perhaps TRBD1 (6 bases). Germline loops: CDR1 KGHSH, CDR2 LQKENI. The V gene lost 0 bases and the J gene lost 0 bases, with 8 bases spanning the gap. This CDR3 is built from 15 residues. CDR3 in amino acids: CASSPPTGMNTEAFF. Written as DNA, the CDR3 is TGTGCCAGCTCACCACCGACAGGAATGAACACTGAAGCTTTCTTT.

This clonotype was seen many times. The CDR3 DNA sequence: TGTGCCAGCAGTTTCGTTGGCCCGACCCAGTACTTC. Translated: CASSFVGPTQYF. The J gene is TRBJ2-5, the V gene TRBV12-3 or TRBV12-4, with D hard to call. V was trimmed by 3 bases and J by 7 bases, leaving 9 bases between them. The CDR3 is made up of 12 amino acids.

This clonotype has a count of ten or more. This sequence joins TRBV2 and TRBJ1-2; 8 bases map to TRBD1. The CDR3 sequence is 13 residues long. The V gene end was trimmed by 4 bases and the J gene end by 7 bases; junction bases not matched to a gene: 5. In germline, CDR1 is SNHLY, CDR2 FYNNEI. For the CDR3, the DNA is TGTGCCAGCAGTGTCGACAGGGGATTTGGCTACACCTTC. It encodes CASSVDRGFGYTF.

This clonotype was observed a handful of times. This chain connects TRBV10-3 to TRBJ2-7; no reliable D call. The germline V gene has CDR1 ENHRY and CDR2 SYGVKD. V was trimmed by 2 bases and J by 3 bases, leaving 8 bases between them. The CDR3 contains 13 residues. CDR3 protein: CAISEEENYEQYF. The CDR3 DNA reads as TGTGCCATCAGTGAGGAGGAGAACTACGAGCAGTACTTC.

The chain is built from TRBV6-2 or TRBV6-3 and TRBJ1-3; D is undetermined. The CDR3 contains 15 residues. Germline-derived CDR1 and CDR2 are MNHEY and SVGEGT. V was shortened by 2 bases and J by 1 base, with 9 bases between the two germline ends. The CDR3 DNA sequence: TGTGCCAGCAGTTACATCGTCGGGTCTGGAAACACCATATATTTT. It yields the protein CASSYIVGSGNTIYF.

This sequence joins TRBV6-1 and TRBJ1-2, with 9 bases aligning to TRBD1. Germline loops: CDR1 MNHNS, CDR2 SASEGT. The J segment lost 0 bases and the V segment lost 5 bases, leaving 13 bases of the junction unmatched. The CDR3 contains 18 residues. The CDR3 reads CASSPRDRAVGSNYGYTF. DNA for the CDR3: TGTGCCAGCAGTCCCCGGGACAGGGCCGTTGGATCTAACTATGGCTACACCTTC.

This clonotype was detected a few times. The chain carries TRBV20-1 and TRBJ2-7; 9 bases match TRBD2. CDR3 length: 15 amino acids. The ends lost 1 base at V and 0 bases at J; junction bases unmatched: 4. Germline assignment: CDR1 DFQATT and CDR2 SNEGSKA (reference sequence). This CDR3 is CSARGPSGNSYEQYF. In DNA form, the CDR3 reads TGCAGTGCTAGAGGTCCTAGCGGGAACTCCTACGAGCAGTACTTC.

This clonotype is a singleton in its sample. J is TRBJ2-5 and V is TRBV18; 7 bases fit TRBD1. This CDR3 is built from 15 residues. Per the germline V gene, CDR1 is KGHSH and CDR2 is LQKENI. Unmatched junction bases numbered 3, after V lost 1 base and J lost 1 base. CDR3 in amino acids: CASSPQQGIQETQYF. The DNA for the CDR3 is TGTGCCAGCTCACCACAACAGGGGATCCAAGAGACCCAGTACTTC.

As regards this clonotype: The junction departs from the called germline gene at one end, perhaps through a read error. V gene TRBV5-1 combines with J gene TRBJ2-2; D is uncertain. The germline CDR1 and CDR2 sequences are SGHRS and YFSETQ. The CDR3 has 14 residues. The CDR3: CASMRNTNTGELFF. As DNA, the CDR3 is TGTGCCTCGATGCGGAATACGAACACCGGGGAGCTGTTTTTT.

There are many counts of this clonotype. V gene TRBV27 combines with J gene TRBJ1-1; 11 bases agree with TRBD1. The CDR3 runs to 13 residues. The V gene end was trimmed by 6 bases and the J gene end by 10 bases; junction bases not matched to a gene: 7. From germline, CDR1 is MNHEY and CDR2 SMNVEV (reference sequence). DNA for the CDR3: TGTGCCAGCAGCTTCGGGACAGGGGGTATAGCTTTCTTT. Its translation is CASSFGTGGIAFF.

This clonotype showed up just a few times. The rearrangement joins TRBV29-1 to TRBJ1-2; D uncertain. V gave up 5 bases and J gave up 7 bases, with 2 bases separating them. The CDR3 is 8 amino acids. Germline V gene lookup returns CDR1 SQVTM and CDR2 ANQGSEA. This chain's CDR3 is CSVPGYTF. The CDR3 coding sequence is TGCAGCGTTCCTGGCTACACCTTC.

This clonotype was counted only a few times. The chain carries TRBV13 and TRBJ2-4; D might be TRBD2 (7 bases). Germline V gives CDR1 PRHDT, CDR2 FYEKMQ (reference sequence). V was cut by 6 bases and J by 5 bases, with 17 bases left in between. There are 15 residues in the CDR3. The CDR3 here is CASSSSGTLENIQYF. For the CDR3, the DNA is TGTGCCAGCAGTTCAAGCGGGACACTTGAAAACATTCAGTACTTC.

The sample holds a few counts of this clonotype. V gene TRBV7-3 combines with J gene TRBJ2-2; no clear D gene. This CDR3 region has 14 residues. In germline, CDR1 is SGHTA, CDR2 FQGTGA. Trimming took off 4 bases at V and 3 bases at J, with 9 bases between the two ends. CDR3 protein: CASSSTDHTGELFF. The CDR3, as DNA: TGTGCCAGCAGCTCTACAGATCACACCGGGGAGCTGTTTTTT.

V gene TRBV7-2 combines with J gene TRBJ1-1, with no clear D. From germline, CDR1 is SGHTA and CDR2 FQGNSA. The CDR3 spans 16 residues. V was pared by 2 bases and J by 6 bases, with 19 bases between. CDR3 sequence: CASSLRVVWVGSEAFF. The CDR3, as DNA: TGTGCCAGCAGCTTAAGGGTTGTTTGGGTGGGCTCTGAAGCTTTCTTT.

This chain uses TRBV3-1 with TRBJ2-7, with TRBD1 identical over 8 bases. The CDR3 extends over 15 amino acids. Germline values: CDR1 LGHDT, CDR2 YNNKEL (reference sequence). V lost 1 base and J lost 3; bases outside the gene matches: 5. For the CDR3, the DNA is TGTGCCAGCAGCCAAGGGGGGGACAGGAACTACGAGCAGTACTTC. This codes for CASSQGGDRNYEQYF.

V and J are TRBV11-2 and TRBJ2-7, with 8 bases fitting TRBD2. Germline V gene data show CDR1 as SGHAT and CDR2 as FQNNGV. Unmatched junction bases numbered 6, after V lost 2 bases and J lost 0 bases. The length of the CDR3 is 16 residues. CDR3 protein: CASSLYRLASSYEQYF. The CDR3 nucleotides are TGTGCCAGCAGCTTATACCGACTAGCGAGCTCCTACGAGCAGTACTTC. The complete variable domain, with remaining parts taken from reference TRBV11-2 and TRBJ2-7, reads EAGVAQSPRYKIIEKRQSVAFWCNPISGHATLYWYQQILGQGPKLLIQFQNNGVVDDSQLPKDRFSAERLKGVDSTLKIQPAKLEDSAVYLCASSLYRLASSYEQYFGPGTRLTVT.

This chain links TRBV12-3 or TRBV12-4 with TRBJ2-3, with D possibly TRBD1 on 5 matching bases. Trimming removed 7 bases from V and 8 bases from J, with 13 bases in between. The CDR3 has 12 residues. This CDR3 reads CASTIGAGTQYF. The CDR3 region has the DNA TGTGCCAGCACTATAGGGGCTGGTACGCAGTATTTT.